This T cell receptor (beta chain) emerged from a study of blood T cell repertoires in COVID-19. Looking at the study overall: Researchers got acute and convalescent COVID-19 samples from the United States, Italy and Spain. Sources were T cells, B-cell-depleted T cells, or PBMCs; the material itself was cDNA or gDNA.

Produced via immunoSEQ multiplex PCR; TCRdb's table is partial and in-frame only. The sample records about 40,000 clones, 70% to 90% being singletons. V lost 5 bases, J lost 4 bases, and 4 bases stayed unmatched. The CDR3 consists of 13 residues. V and J are TRBV12-3 or TRBV12-4 and TRBJ2-5; 7 bases are a match to TRBD1. The sample comprised peripheral blood. The origin of this receptor is a man in his 60s with active COVID-19. The CDR3 region has the DNA TGTGCCAGCAGTCCGACAGGGTCAGAGACCCAGTACTTC. The encoded protein is CASSPTGSETQYF.